This TCR beta chain was identified during a study of CD8 T cells in ankylosing spondylitis. Comments on this clonotype: Its antigen is as yet unknown.

TCRdb used MiXCR to reprocess the 5' RACE reads, holding one entry per CDR3 protein. Of nearly 250,000 distinct CDR3 sequences listed, around 32% are singletons. General observations from the study: In ankylosing spondylitis patients, matched synovial fluid reportedly showed significant enrichment of disease-linked clones.

The CDR3 covers 14 residues. CDR1 and CDR2 from the germline V gene are SGHVS and FQNEAQ. The V and J ends lost 7 bases and 8 bases respectively, with 20 bases between them. The chain has TRBV7-8 and TRBJ1-1, with D maybe TRBD1 (5 bases). This clonotype originated in a male donor with ankylosing spondylitis or in good health (not recorded which). The source material was blood, either unsorted or a sorted T cell fraction (not recorded which). CDR3 sequence: CASIPLAGPSEAFF. CDR3 in DNA: TGTGCCAGCATCCCCTTGGCAGGGCCTTCGGAAGCTTTCTTT.